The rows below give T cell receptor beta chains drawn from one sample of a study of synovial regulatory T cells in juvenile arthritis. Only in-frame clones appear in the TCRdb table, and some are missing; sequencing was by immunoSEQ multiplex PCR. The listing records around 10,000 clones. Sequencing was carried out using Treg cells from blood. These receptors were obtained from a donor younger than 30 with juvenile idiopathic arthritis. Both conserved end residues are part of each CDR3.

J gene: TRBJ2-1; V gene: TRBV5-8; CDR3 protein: CASSLGRTGVHEQFF
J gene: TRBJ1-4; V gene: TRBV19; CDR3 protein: CASSPGRQGPTNEKLFF
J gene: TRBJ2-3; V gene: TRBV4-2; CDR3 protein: CASSQRGGADTQYF
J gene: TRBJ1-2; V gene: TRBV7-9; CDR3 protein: CASSSAGNYGYTF
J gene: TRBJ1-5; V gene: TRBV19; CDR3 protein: CASSMNWGKGAHNQPQHF
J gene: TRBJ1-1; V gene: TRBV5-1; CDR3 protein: CASSYRDRAEAFF
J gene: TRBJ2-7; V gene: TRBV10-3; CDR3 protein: CATSRLAGAYEQYF
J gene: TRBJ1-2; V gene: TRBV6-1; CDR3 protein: CASRGTGGVYGYTF
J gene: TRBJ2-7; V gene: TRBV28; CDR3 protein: CASSLGLAGGVHEQYF
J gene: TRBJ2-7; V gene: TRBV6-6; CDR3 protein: CASSYPGEPYEQYF
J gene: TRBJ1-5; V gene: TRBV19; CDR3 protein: CASRIRGSHSNQPQHF
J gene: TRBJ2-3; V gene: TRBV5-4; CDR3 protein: CASAGPRDTQYF
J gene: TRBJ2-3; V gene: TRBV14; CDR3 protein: CASSQASPSTDTQYF
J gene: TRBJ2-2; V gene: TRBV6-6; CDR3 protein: CASSIRGGPNTGELFF
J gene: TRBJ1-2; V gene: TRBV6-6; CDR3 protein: CASSYTGSGGYTF